These T cell receptor beta chains were read from a single sample in a study of blood T cells in healthy people across ages. TCRdb processed the 5' RACE reads anew with MiXCR; each CDR3 protein has one entry. The profile shows about 650,000 distinct CDR3 sequences, approximately 31% of them singletons. Sequenced: blood. All receptors come from a woman older than 75 in good health. Both conserved end residues are trimmed from each CDR3.

v_gene,CDR3aa
TRBV4-3,ASSQVVGDNEKLF
TRBV20-1,TSYVGIRDTEAF
TRBV29-1,SVDTGTPSYNEQF
TRBV7-2,ASSQIGGYGYT
TRBV7-2,ASRPNRDRVTEQY
TRBV27,ASSSGTQAAEAF
TRBV6-1,ASSEIGTKGDTQY
TRBV29-1,SVELYSYEQY
TRBV7-9,ASRSRWGNNGQF
TRBV5-6,ASSLMGAPGNQPQH
TRBV19,ASSRQDIYNEQF
TRBV5-1,ASRPIGTMGEPQH
TRBV10-3,AIRPGQARQAEKLF
TRBV2,ASSGGSGRAGGDTQY
TRBV27,AAGDRLNTEAF
TRBV7-2,ASSMTGTGDNEQF
TRBV20-1,STSAGLAYNEQF
TRBV5-5,ASSSSSGGADTQY
TRBV4-2,ASSQDTRLDSNQPQH
TRBV7-2,ASSGRQSSEQY
TRBV7-6,ASSNPGTGQETQY
TRBV20-1,SAKITPDAYEQY
TRBV20-1,SAQGGTDTQY
TRBV7-2,ASSSPTGQGYT
TRBV5-1,ASSRGDLMNTEAF
TRBV4-1,ASSQGQGVYNEQF
TRBV7-9,ASSLQRGVNEQF
TRBV24-1,ATSDPGTKVDTQY
TRBV12-3/TRBV12-4,ASREQGHYEQY